The rows below give T cell receptor beta chains drawn from one sample of a study of blood T cell repertoires in COVID-19. The method was immunoSEQ multiplex PCR; TCRdb's version includes in-frame clones alone and lacks a portion of them. Of 350,000 to 500,000 clones listed, roughly 90% are singletons. What was sequenced was PBMCs or T cells enriched from blood (not recorded which). Receptors were obtained from a woman aged 18-30 years who had been exposed to COVID-19. The CDR3 runs from the conserved cysteine through the conserved F or W. A D gene is named only where the DNA matches it firmly.

v_gene	d_gene	CDR3aa
TRBV7-9	NA	CASSSTVPNVLTF
TRBV19	TRBD1	CASSILPGQGGNQPQHF
TRBV5-6	TRBD2	CASSLTGLAGGYEQYF
TRBV3-1/TRBV3-2	NA	CASSYRQSTDTQYF
TRBV19	TRBD1	CAVDRGRDTNYGYTF
TRBV13	TRBD1	CASSLGQGSVNYGYTF
TRBV7-9	NA	CASSLGGGLNTEAFF
TRBV27	TRBD1	CASRTGAVGTGELFF
TRBV7-3	TRBD1	CASSHPGQSNEKLFF
TRBV29-1	TRBD2	CSAEGLDTYEQYF
TRBV3-1/TRBV3-2	TRBD1	CASSDGTGVDYGYTF
TRBV27	NA	CASSLRGGYNEQFF
TRBV18	NA	CASSPYVEGFEAFF
TRBV4-1	TRBD1	CASSHPLGGQGWGRSYNEQFF
TRBV7-2	TRBD2	CASSLTGQGTRNGEQYF
TRBV9	TRBD2	CASSTPGRGGGDEQFF
TRBV12-3/TRBV12-4	NA	CASRGDRSHGYTF
TRBV28	NA	CASSLEQGPYEQYF
TRBV5-6	NA	CASSLGGINSPLHF
TRBV6-5	NA	CASSYFRGYGYTF
TRBV6-1	TRBD2	CASSEAPGLDYEQYF
TRBV27	NA	CASSNRDSYEQYF
TRBV28	NA	CASSFRGAGYEQYF
TRBV4-2	NA	CASSQAAGGNTEAFF
TRBV7-2	TRBD2	CASSLLSLRGEYNEQFF
TRBV10-2	TRBD2	CASQGLAGASSYEQYF
TRBV28	TRBD1	CASSYRPGQGFFYGYTF
TRBV7-5	NA	CVRSPQVGGRKAGELFF
TRBV7-9	NA	CASSTTTGIVEAFF
TRBV5-1	TRBD2	CASSFLAGVVGEQFF
TRBV7-9	TRBD2	CASSSRLAEFF
TRBV15	NA	CATSRGSSAYEQYF
TRBV6-5	NA	CASSYSKGAYNEQFF
TRBV3-1/TRBV3-2	TRBD2	CASSQPGLEMLGGTQYF
TRBV5-4	TRBD2	CASSPTSGDNEQFF
TRBV6-4	NA	CASSDTPLTPLHF
TRBV5-6	NA	CASSYFGRGTEAFF
TRBV28	TRBD1	CASRAQGNYGYTF
TRBV18	TRBD1	CASSPEAGTGGTGYTF
TRBV5-8	NA	CASSILSDSMNTEAFF
TRBV11-2	NA	CASSLAGSSYNEQFF
TRBV7-9	TRBD1	CASSSSRDRRLVGYTF
TRBV28	NA	CASRKQGPYGYTF
TRBV9	TRBD2	CASSLGTSGILHEQFF
TRBV28	TRBD2	CASSLLVRESGYNEQFF
TRBV25-1	TRBD2	CASRPGGTPIHYEQYF
TRBV3-1/TRBV3-2	NA	CASSTSTYNEQFF
TRBV7-9	NA	CASSSGLSEQYF
TRBV4-1	NA	CASSQARGNQPQHF